This entry lists 3 T cell receptor beta chains sequenced from one sample in a study of shared clonotypes between healthy human individuals. Method: immunoSEQ multiplex PCR; TCRdb's copy keeps in-frame clones and lacks some. The table lists some 2,500,000 clones, just under 95% of them singletons. Sequencing used naive CD4+ T cells from PBMCs. The subset here: CD45RA+ positively selected. The receptors were sampled from a young man in good health. Some clones in this sample may be carry-over from other donors' samples.

V gene TRBV18 combines with J gene TRBJ2-3; 10 bases align to TRBD2. The V and J ends lost 3 bases and 0 bases, in that order; junction bases with no gene match: 3. This CDR3 region has 16 residues. CDR1 is KGHSH and CDR2 is LQKENI in the germline V gene. The DNA for the CDR3 is TGTGCCAGCTCACCTACTAGCGGGACTAGCACAGATACGCAGTATTTT. Its protein is CASSPTSGTSTDTQYF.

The chain uses TRBV27 and TRBJ2-7; a possible D gene is TRBD1 (6 bases). The CDR3 contains 15 residues. V was clipped by 3 bases and J by 6 bases, with 18 bases between them. Germline V gene sequence: CDR1 MNHEY, CDR2 SMNVEV (reference sequence). The CDR3 sequence is CASSFGWKAQGEQYF. Here the CDR3 DNA reads TGTGCCAGCAGTTTTGGATGGAAGGCACAGGGCGAGCAGTACTTC.

The gene calls are TRBV7-2 and TRBJ2-1; D not certain. The CDR3 spans 13 residues. Germline-derived CDR1 and CDR2 are SGHTA and FQGNSA. V gave up 5 bases and J gave up 6 bases, with 11 bases separating them. The CDR3 sequence is CASSPPPGNEQFF. The DNA for the CDR3 is TGTGCCAGCAGCCCCCCCCCGGGCAATGAGCAGTTCTTC.